This TCR beta chain comes out of a study of cytomegalovirus exposure and HLA in healthy donors. Broader study findings: Reports described diagnosis of cytomegalovirus status by the classifier as highly specific and sensitive. Among TCR beta chains, those listed as cytomegalovirus-associated numbered some 160. While the bulk of TCR sequences proved rare, some public TCRs turned up in many donors. Confirmation in vitro established that a few CMV-associated chains were specific for CMV antigens.

Sequencing was performed with immunoSEQ multiplex PCR; in TCRdb, only in-frame clones are kept and a portion is missing. The sample holds 240,000 or so clones, 86% seen once. Germline CDR1 is SQVTM and CDR2 is ANQGSEA. Deletions cut 0 bases from V and 1 base from J, with 13 bases between. The CDR3 extends over 16 amino acids. With respect to this clone: Its target is not known.

The chain is built from TRBV29-1 and TRBJ2-1; D is undetermined. The TCR comes from a woman aged 30 to 39 in good health and CMV-seropositive. Specimen: PBMCs. The CDR3 DNA sequence: TGCAGCGTTGAAGATGGAGCTGCCCAATCCTACAATGAGCAGTTCTTC. This sequence encodes CSVEDGAAQSYNEQFF.